Listed below are T cell receptor beta chains from one sample, sequenced in a study of shared clonotypes between healthy human individuals. Assay used: immunoSEQ multiplex PCR; TCRdb lists only in-frame clones, some missing. The repertoire includes about 2.4 million clones, 90% to 95% of them detected once, and about 0.13% sits in the top ten. Input material: naive CD4+ T cells sorted from blood. The receptors originated from a man younger than 30 in good health. CDR3s include the opening cysteine and the closing phenylalanine or tryptophan. D genes are given only for firm matches. Size values are once, few and many counts, or a class for expanded clones, and some rows have none.

J | size | D | V | length | DNA | CDR3
TRBJ1-2 | NA | NA | TRBV7-2 | 15 | TGTGCCAGCAGCTTAGCGCCTACAGGAGTCTATGGCTACACCTTC | CASSLAPTGVYGYTF
TRBJ2-1 | NA | TRBD1 | TRBV20-1 | 10 | TGCAGTGCTGGGACAGGGTGGCAGTTCTTC | CSAGTGWQFF
TRBJ1-2 | once | NA | TRBV28 | 12 | TGTGCCAGCTCCAAACTTAACTATGGCTACACCTTC | CASSKLNYGYTF
TRBJ1-2 | NA | TRBD1 | TRBV28 | 16 | TGTGCCAGCAGTCCCCAAGGTTTGGACAGGAGATATGGCTACACCTTC | CASSPQGLDRRYGYTF
TRBJ1-1 | NA | NA | TRBV2 | 12 | TGTGCCAGCAGCATAACAGGGCGTGAAGCTTTCTTT | CASSITGREAFF
TRBJ1-2 | NA | NA | TRBV18 | 15 | TGTGCCAGCTCACCACCGGGGGATCCTAACTATGGCTACACCTTC | CASSPPGDPNYGYTF
TRBJ1-5 | NA | NA | TRBV21-1 | 10 | TGTGCCAGCAGGGATTGGCCCCAGCATTTT | CASRDWPQHF
TRBJ2-7 | NA | TRBD2 | TRBV7-3 | 13 | TGTGCCAGCAGCCGCGGGGGGTTGAGCGAGCAGTACTTC | CASSRGGLSEQYF
TRBJ2-1 | NA | NA | TRBV4-3 | 15 | TGCGCCAGCAGCCAAGAGAGGGGCGGAAACAATGAGCAGTTCTTC | CASSQERGGNNEQFF
TRBJ2-3 | once | NA | TRBV5-6 | 11 | TGTGCCAGCAGCCGTTCGGATACGCAGTATTTT | CASSRSDTQYF
TRBJ1-5 | NA | TRBD1 | TRBV5-1 | 15 | TGCGCCAGCAGCTTTACAGGGGGAAGCAATCAGCCCCAGCATTTT | CASSFTGGSNQPQHF
TRBJ1-2 | NA | NA | TRBV27 | 14 | TGTGCCAGCAGCCTCGGTCGGGTGGGCTATGGCTACACCTTC | CASSLGRVGYGYTF
TRBJ2-3 | NA | NA | TRBV6-1 | 13 | TGTGCCAGCAGTGAAAGTTGGGCAGATACGCAGTATTTT | CASSESWADTQYF
TRBJ1-5 | NA | NA | TRBV2 | 16 | TGTGCCAGCAGTGAAGTACAGGGTCTGGGGAATCAGCCCCAGCATTTT | CASSEVQGLGNQPQHF
TRBJ2-3 | NA | NA | TRBV11-2 | 14 | TGTGCCAGCAGCTTAGCTCTGCCCGGGGGTACGCAGTATTTT | CASSLALPGGTQYF
TRBJ1-4 | NA | NA | TRBV27 | 13 | TGTGCCAGCACCCGGGTGGGTTGGGAAAAACTGTTTTTT | CASTRVGWEKLFF
TRBJ2-3 | NA | NA | TRBV7-9 | 15 | TGTGCCAGCAGCCGACTTCTACCGGCCACAGATACGCAGTATTTT | CASSRLLPATDTQYF
TRBJ2-7 | NA | NA | TRBV18 | 14 | TGTGCCAGCTCACTAACAGACGGTCCGTACGAGCAGTACTTC | CASSLTDGPYEQYF
TRBJ2-3 | NA | TRBD1 | TRBV5-1 | 16 | TGCGCCAGCAGCTGGGGACAGGGAACTAGCACAGATACGCAGTATTTT | CASSWGQGTSTDTQYF
TRBJ2-7 | NA | TRBD1 | TRBV5-4 | 14 | TGTGCCAGCAGCGCCGGGACAGCCTCCTACGAGCAGTACTTC | CASSAGTASYEQYF
TRBJ2-1 | NA | TRBD1 | TRBV6-5 | 13 | TGTGCCAGCAGGTACAGGGGGCACAATGAGCAGTTCTTC | CASRYRGHNEQFF
TRBJ1-2 | NA | NA | TRBV7-9 | 12 | TGTGCCAGCAGCTTAGCTGGTTGGGGCTACACCTTC | CASSLAGWGYTF
TRBJ1-4 | few | TRBD1 | TRBV5-4 | 16 | TGTGCCAGCAGTAGAGAGGGGGCACGAACTAATGAAAAACTGTTTTTT | CASSREGARTNEKLFF
TRBJ2-5 | NA | NA | TRBV9 | 16 | TGTGCCAGCAGCGTAACTCTATCTGTGGGGCAAGAGACCCAGTACTTC | CASSVTLSVGQETQYF
TRBJ1-1 | few | NA | TRBV30 | 14 | TGTGCCTGGAGGCCCGACAGTAGGAACACTGAAGCTTTCTTT | CAWRPDSRNTEAFF
TRBJ2-3 | NA | TRBD2 | TRBV4-1 | 15 | TGCGCCAGCAGCCTTCTAGCGGGGACCACAGATACGCAGTATTTT | CASSLLAGTTDTQYF
TRBJ2-7 | NA | TRBD2 | TRBV6-1 | 14 | TGTGCCAGCAGTGAAGGGACTAGCGCCTACGAGCAGTACTTC | CASSEGTSAYEQYF
TRBJ1-2 | NA | NA | TRBV2 | 12 | TGTGCCAGCAGCCTAACAGGTTCTGGCTACACCTTC | CASSLTGSGYTF
TRBJ2-7 | once | TRBD2 | TRBV5-6 | 17 | TGTGCCAGCAGCTTCGCCCTCCGACTAGCGGGAGACCACGAGCAGTACTTC | CASSFALRLAGDHEQYF
TRBJ2-5 | NA | TRBD2 | TRBV18 | 14 | TGTGCCAGCTCACAGCGGGACGGCGGAGAGACCCAGTACTTC | CASSQRDGGETQYF
TRBJ2-1 | NA | NA | TRBV5-4 | 14 | TGTGCCAGCAGCTTGGCCGCCGGGAACTATGAGCAGTTCTTC | CASSLAAGNYEQFF
TRBJ1-5 | NA | TRBD1 | TRBV27 | 17 | TGTGCCAGCAGTTTTAAACAGGGGGCCCTTAGCAATCAGCCCCAGCATTTT | CASSFKQGALSNQPQHF
TRBJ2-1 | once | TRBD2 | TRBV4-3 | 16 | TGCGCCAGCAGCCAGCTCCTAGCGGCTGGGGGGAATGAGCAGTTCTTC | CASSQLLAAGGNEQFF
TRBJ1-3 | NA | TRBD1 | TRBV19 | 15 | TGTGCCAGTAGTATAGTAGCAGGGGGAAGAAACACCATATATTTT | CASSIVAGGRNTIYF
TRBJ1-4 | NA | NA | TRBV30 | 15 | TGTGCCTGGAGTGTGATGGGGAAAACTAATGAAAAACTGTTTTTT | CAWSVMGKTNEKLFF
TRBJ1-5 | NA | NA | TRBV7-2 | 12 | TGTGCCAGCAGCCCACGGGATCAGCCCCAGCATTTT | CASSPRDQPQHF
TRBJ2-2 | NA | NA | TRBV19 | 13 | TGTGCCAGTAGTATCGGGCAATCCGGGGAGCTGTTTTTT | CASSIGQSGELFF
TRBJ2-2 | NA | NA | TRBV5-1 | 15 | TGCGCCAGCAGCTTGTTTGTGGGGCCCACCGGGGAGCTGTTTTTT | CASSLFVGPTGELFF